This T cell receptor beta chain is drawn from a study of blood T cell repertoires in COVID-19. Study-level information: COVID-19 samples, acute and convalescent, were from the United States, Italy and Spain. From T cells, B-cell-depleted T cells, or PBMCs came the material, which was cDNA or gDNA.

In the original workflow: Counts of nucleated cells, estimated from reference gene primer amplification, were obtained. Produced via immunoSEQ multiplex PCR; TCRdb's table is partial and in-frame only. The V and J calls and the clone size are those of that table, but D and trimming were determined from the DNA. The repertoire holds 150,000 to 200,000 clones, with 85% to 95% as singletons. The Seattle site enrolled patients during active infection and followed them longitudinally. Germline assignment: CDR1 SQVTM and CDR2 ANQGSEA. This CDR3 is built from 13 residues. V dropped 3 bases and J dropped 2 bases, with 8 bases sitting between them.

The receptor was derived from a woman aged 60-75 years with COVID-19, enrolled during active disease. This rearrangement joins TRBV29-1 to TRBJ1-3; D is ambiguous. Sequenced: peripheral blood. This chain's CDR3 is CSVDNGAGNTIYF. The CDR3 DNA follows: TGCAGCGTTGATAATGGAGCTGGAAACACCATATATTTT.